This TCR beta chain emerged from a study of cytomegalovirus exposure and HLA in healthy donors. At collection, donors were nominally healthy, but unrecorded immune exposures were probable. Amplification used 60 Vbeta primers and 13 Jbeta primers. In the original workflow: Later analysis identified roughly 82 million unique TCR beta chains, about 12 million shared. Clones were sequenced by immunoSEQ multiplex PCR, and TCRdb holds only the in-frame ones, with some missing. V and J calls and clone size are copied from that table; D and trimming were computed from the DNA. Here the sample spans 60,000 to 85,000 clones, about 80% being singletons. The CDR3 runs to 13 residues. V dropped 4 bases and J dropped 4; count of bases not matched to a gene: 3. Germline-derived CDR1 and CDR2 are WSHSY and SAAADI.

The TCR was taken from a man in his forties in good health and CMV-seronegative. Sequences were obtained from PBMCs. This sequence joins TRBV10-2 and TRBJ1-2; 7 bases are shared with TRBD1. The CDR3: CASSVDRAYGYTF. The CDR3 DNA reads as TGCGCCAGCAGTGTAGACAGGGCCTATGGCTACACCTTC.